This T cell receptor (beta chain) originates from a study of blood T cell repertoires in COVID-19. Libraries were prepared by immunoSEQ multiplex PCR; TCRdb keeps only in-frame clonotypes and omits some of them. Counted here are roughly 500,000 clones, over 75% occurring once; the ten biggest clones make up 3% to 4%. The CDR3 extends over 14 amino acids. V shed 5 bases, J shed 6 bases, and the junction held 10 bases outside the gene matches. Germline CDR1 is MNHEY and CDR2 is SVGAGI. The gene calls are TRBV6-5 and TRBJ2-7; 7 nucleotides agree with TRBD2. Sequenced: peripheral blood. This clonotype was sampled from a human donor in a cohort sampled during active COVID-19. Here the CDR3 reads CASSKSGARSEQYF. The CDR3 bases are TGTGCCAGCAGTAAGAGCGGGGCGAGATCCGAGCAGTACTTC.